This T cell receptor (beta chain) was profiled in a study of blood T cell repertoires in COVID-19. Study background: The United States, Italy and Spain were the sources of the acute and convalescent COVID-19 samples. T cells, B-cell-depleted T cells, or PBMCs provided the cDNA or gDNA that served as material.

Authors' methods: Amplification of reference gene primers provided the estimated nucleated cell counts. Some clones are missing from TCRdb's copy, which holds only in-frame ones; the method was immunoSEQ multiplex PCR. V and J calls and clone size follow that table, whereas D and trimming were derived from the DNA. The repertoire holds approximately 120,000 clones, with over 70% as singletons. Sequencing was done on a sample of peripheral blood. The receptor's source is a human donor in a cohort sampled during active or convalescent COVID-19.

CDR3 coding DNA: TGTGCCAGCTCTCCTGACAGGGGCTACTACGAGCAGTACTTC. This translates into CASSPDRGYYEQYF. The V gene is TRBV18, the J gene TRBJ2-7; TRBD1 matches at 8 bases. The CDR3 totals 14 residues. Looked up from germline, CDR1 is KGHSH and CDR2 is LQKENI. Trimming cost V 6 bases and J 3 bases; bases outside gene matches: 7.